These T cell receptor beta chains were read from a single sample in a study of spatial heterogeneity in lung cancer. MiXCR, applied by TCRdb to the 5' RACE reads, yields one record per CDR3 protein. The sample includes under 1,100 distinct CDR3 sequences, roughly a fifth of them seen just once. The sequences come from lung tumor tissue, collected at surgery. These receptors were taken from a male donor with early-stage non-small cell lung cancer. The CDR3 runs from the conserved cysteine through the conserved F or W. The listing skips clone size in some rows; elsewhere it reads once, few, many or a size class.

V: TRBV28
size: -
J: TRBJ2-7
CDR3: CASSFIGLSSYEQYF

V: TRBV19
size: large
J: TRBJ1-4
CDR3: CATRDRGISTNEKLFF

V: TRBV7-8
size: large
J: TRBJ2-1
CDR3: CASSLNPGHSYNEQFF

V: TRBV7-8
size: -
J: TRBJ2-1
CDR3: CASSRIAGAGEQFF

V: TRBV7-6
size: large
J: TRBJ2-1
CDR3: CASSPGASGGAGPYNEQFF

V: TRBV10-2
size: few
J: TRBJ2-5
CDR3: CASSETSGGRQETQYF

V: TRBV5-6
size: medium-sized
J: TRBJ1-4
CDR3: CASSSAPGGFREKLFF

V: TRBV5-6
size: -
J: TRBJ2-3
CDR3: CASSLKGQKATDTQYF

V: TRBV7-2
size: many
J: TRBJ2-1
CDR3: CASSRPAGTSSYNEQFF

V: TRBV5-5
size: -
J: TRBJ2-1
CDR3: CASIWGQGNNEQFF

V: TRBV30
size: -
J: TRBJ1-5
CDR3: CAWSVGTENQPQHF

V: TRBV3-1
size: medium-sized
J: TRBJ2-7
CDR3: CASSQGLSDEQYF

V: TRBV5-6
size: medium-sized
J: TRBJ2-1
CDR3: CASSLRGGGEQFF

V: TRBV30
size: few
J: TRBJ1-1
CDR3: CAWRNWGDTEAFF

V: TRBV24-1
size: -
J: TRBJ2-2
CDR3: CATNGDPDTGELFF

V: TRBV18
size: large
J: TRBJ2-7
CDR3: CASSPGPRGSHEQYF

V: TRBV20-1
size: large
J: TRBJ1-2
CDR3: CSARDLRTGGNGYTF

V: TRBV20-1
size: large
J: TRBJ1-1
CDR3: CSAKRTGMNTEAFF

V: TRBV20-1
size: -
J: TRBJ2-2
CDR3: CSARDRQGLNTGELFF

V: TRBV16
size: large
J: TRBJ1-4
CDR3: CASSRRGKLFF

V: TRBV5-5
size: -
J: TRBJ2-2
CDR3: CASRRQGSGTGELFF

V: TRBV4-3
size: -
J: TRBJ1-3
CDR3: CASSQSREIGTIYF

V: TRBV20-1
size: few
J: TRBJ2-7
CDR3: CSARGGQGAGEQYF

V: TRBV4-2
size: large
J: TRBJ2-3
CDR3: CASSQPGTSGWKGTDTQYF

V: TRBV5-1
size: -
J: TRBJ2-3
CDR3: CASADTGSTDTQYF

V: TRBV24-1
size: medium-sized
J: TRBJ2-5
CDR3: CATSESQEQETQYF

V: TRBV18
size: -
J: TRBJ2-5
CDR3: CASSPPIGLQETQYF

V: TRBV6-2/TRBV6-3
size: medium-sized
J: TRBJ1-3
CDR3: CASTIRRLIGNTIYF

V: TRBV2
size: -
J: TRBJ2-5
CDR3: CASASRGETQYF

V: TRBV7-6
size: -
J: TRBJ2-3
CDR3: CASSLRTSSTDTQYF

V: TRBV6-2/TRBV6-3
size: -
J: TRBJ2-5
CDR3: CASTQDRGQTQYF

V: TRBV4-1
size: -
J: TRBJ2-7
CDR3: CASSSGGGLYEQYF

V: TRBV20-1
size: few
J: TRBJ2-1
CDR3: CSARDTALANEQFF

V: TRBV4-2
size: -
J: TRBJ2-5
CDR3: CASSQEGGQETQYF

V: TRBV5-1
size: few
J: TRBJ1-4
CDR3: CASSIQGASSEKLFF

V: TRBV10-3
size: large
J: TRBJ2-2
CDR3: CAISEAGQRNTGELFF

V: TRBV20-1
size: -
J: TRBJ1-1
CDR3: CSASRAGWRGTEAFF

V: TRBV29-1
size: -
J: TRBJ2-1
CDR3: CSVNKGGLSYNEQFF

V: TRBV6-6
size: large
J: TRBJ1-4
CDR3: CASSSGQGRNEKLFF

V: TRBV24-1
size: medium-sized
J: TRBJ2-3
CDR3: CATSWDTYTDTQYF

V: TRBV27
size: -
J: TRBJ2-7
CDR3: CASSLAVSAYEQYF

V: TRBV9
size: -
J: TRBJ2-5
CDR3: CASSFGTSEETQYF

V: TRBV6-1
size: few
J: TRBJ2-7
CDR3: CASSLTVSGTSYEQYF

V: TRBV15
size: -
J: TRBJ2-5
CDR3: CATSRELNQETQYF

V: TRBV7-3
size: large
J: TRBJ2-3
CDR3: CASSLGRTSSTDTQYF

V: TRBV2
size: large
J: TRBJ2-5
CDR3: CASKLGPGQETQYF

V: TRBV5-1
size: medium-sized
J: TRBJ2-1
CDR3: CASSSIAGAVYNEQFF

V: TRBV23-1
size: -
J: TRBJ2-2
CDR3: CASSLPGGPGTPGSCFF

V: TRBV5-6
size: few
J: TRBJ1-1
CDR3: CASSRQSEAFF

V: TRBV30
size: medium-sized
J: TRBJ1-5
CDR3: CAWNTGYQPQHF

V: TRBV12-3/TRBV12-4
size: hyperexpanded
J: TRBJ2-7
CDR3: CASSLGGDYEQYF

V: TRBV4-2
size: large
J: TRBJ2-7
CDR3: CASSHQPAGGLSTYEQYF